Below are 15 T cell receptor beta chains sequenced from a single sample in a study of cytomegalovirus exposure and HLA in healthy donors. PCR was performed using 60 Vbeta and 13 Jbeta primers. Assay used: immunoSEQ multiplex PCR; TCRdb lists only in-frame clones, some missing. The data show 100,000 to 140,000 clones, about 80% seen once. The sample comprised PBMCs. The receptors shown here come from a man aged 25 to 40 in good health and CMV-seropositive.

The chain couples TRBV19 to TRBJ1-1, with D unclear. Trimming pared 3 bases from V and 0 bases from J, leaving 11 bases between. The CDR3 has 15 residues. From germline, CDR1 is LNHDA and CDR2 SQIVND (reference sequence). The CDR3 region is CASSMFAGLNTEAFF. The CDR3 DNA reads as TGTGCCAGTAGTATGTTTGCTGGGCTGAACACTGAAGCTTTCTTT.

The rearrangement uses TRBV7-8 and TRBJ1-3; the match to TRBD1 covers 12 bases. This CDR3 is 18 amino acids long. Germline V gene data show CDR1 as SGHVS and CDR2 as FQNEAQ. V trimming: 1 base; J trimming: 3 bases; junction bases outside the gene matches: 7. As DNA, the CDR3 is TGTGCCAGCAGCTTAGGTCGGGGACAGGGGGCGTATGGAAACACCATATATTTT. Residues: CASSLGRGQGAYGNTIYF.

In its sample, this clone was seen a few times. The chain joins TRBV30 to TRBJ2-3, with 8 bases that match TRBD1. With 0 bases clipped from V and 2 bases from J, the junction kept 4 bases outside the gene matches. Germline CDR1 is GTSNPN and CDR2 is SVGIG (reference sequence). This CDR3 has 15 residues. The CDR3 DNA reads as TGTGCCTGGAGTGTAGGACAGGGAAACACAGATACGCAGTATTTT. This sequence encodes CAWSVGQGNTDTQYF.

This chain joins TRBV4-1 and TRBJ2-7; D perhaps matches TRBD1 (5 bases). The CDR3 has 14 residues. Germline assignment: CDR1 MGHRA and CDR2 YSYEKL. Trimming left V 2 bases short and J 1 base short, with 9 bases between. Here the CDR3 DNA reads TGCGCCAGCAGCCAACTGGGGCAGTCCTACGAGCAGTACTTC. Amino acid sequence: CASSQLGQSYEQYF.

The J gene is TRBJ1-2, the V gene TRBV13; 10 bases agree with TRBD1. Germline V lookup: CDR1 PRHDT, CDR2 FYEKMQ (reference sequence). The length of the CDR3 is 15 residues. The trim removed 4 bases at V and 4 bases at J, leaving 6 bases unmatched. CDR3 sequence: CASSSRQGATYGYTF. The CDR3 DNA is TGTGCCAGCAGCTCCAGACAGGGGGCGACCTATGGCTACACCTTC.

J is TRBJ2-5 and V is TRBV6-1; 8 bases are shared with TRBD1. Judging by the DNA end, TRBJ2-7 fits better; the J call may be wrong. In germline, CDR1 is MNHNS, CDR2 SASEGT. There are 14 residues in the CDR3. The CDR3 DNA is TGTGCCAGTATCTTCGGGACAGGCACCTACGAGCAGTACTTC. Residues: CASIFGTGTYEQYF.

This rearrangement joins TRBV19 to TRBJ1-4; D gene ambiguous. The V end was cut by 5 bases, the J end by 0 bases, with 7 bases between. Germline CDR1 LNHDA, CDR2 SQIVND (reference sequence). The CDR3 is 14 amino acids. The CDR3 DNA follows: TGTGCCAGTAGTGCACACGCAACTAATGAAAAACTGTTTTTT. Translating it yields CASSAHATNEKLFF. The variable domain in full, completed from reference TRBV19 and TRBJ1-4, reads DGGITQSPKYLFRKEGQNVTLSCEQNLNHDAMYWYRQDPGQGLRLIYYSQIVNDFQKGDIAEGYSVSREKKESFPLTVTSAQKNPTAFYLCASSAHATNEKLFFGSGTQLSVL.

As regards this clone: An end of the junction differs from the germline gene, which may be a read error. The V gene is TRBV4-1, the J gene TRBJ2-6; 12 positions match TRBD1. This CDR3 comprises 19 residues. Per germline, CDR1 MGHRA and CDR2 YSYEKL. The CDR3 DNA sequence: TGCGCCAGCAGCCAAGTGGGGGGACAGGGGGCTTCGGGGGCCAACGGCCTGACTTTC. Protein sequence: CASSQVGGQGASGANGLTF.

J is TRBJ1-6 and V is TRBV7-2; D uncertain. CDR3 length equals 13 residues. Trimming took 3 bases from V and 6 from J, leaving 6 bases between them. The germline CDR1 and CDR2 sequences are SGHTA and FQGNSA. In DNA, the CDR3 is TGTGCCAGCAGCTTTGCGCTTAATTCACCCCTCCACTTT. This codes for CASSFALNSPLHF. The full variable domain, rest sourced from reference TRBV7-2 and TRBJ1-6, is GAGVSQSPSNKVTEKGKDVELRCDPISGHTALYWYRQSLGQGLEFLIYFQGNSAPDKSGLPSDRFSAERTGGSVSTLTIQRTQQEDSAVYLCASSFALNSPLHFGNGTRLTVT.

The CDR3 bases are TGTGCCAGCAGCCTAAGGACAAACACAGATACGCAGTATTTT. It yields the protein CASSLRTNTDTQYF. This chain uses TRBV5-6 with TRBJ2-3, with D perhaps matching TRBD1 (5 bases). There are 14 residues in the CDR3. V was shortened by 4 bases and J by 2 bases, with 11 bases between the two germline ends. Germline V lookup: CDR1 SGHDT, CDR2 YYEEEE.

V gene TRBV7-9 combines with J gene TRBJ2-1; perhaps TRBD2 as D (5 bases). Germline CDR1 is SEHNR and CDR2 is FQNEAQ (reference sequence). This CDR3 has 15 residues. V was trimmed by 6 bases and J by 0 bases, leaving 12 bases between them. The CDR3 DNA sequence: TGTGCCAGCAGAAGCGGTGTAGGCTCCTACAATGAGCAGTTCTTC. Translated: CASRSGVGSYNEQFF.

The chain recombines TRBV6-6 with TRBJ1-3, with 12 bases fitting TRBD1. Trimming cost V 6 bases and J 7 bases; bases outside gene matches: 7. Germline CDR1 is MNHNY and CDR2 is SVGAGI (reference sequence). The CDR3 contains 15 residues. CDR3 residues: CASRTGQGARNTIYF. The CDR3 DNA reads TGTGCCAGCAGAACGGGACAGGGGGCGAGGAACACCATATATTTT.

CDR3 protein: CSVEADNEQFF. The CDR3 DNA reads TGCAGCGTTGAAGCGGACAATGAGCAGTTCTTC. This chain connects TRBV29-1 to TRBJ2-1, with unresolved D. The germline CDR1 and CDR2 sequences are SQVTM and ANQGSEA. The germline V and J ends were trimmed by 1 base and 5 bases, with 3 bases remaining between them. This CDR3 region has 11 residues.

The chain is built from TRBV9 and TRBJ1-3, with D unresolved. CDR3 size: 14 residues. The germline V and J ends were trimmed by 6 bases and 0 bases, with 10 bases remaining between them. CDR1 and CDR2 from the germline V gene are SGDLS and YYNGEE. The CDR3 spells CASNQGSSGNTIYF. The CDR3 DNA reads TGTGCCAGCAATCAAGGGAGCTCTGGAAACACCATATATTTT.

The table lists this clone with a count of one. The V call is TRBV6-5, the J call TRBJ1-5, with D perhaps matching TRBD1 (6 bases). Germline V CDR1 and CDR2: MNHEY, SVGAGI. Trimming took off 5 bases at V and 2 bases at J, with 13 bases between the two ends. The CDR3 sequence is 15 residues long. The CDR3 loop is CASSQWTDGNQPQHF. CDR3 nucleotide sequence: TGTGCCAGCAGTCAATGGACAGATGGCAATCAGCCCCAGCATTTT.